This is a list of T cell receptor beta chains from one sample in a study of cytomegalovirus exposure and HLA in healthy donors. The assay was immunoSEQ multiplex PCR, and TCRdb's table has in-frame clones only and misses some. The top ten clones hold 3.7% of a sample with about 160,000 clones, 70% to 85% of them seen once. The sequenced material came from PBMCs. The receptors shown here come from a man under 40 in good health and CMV-seropositive. Both conserved end residues are part of each CDR3. D genes are given only for firm matches. The size of a clone is reported for some rows only, either as once, few or many, or as a class for expanded clones.

j_call v_call clone_size d_call cdr3_aa cdr3_nt
TRBJ1-1 TRBV9 . . CASSVVHSHTEAFF TGTGCCAGCAGCGTAGTTCACAGCCACACTGAAGCTTTCTTT
TRBJ2-3 TRBV19 . . CASSIVDSTQYF TGTGCCAGTAGTATTGTTGATAGCACGCAGTATTTT
TRBJ1-1 TRBV19 . TRBD1 CASNRQGGKAFF TGTGCCAGTAACCGACAGGGGGGAAAAGCTTTCTTT
TRBJ1-1 TRBV12-5 few . CASGARLNTEAFF TGTGCTAGTGGCGCTCGGTTGAACACTGAAGCTTTCTTT
TRBJ2-1 TRBV28 . . CASSSNNEQFF TGTGCCAGCAGTTCCAACAATGAGCAGTTCTTC
TRBJ2-7 TRBV28 . TRBD1 CASSSRGNEQYF TGTGCCAGCAGTTCCAGGGGGAACGAGCAGTACTTC
TRBJ1-2 TRBV7-9 . . CASSSLTGFYGYTF TGTGCCAGCAGCAGCCTCACAGGATTCTATGGCTACACCTTC
TRBJ2-7 TRBV11-2 . TRBD1 CASSSGFRGQGLYEQYF TGTGCCAGCAGCTCCGGCTTCCGGGGACAGGGGTTGTACGAGCAGTACTTC
TRBJ1-2 TRBV30 . TRBD1 CAWSPGQGDYGYTF TGTGCCTGGTCACCGGGACAGGGAGACTATGGCTACACCTTC
TRBJ2-3 TRBV7-2 . . CASSMQSTDTQYF TGTGCCAGCAGCATGCAGAGCACAGATACGCAGTATTTT
TRBJ2-7 TRBV5-1 few TRBD1 CASSSRTGAYEQYF TGCGCCAGCAGCTCCCGGACAGGGGCCTACGAGCAGTACTTC
TRBJ1-3 TRBV28 . . CASSFSRVPGNTIYF TGTGCCAGCAGTTTTAGCCGGGTCCCGGGAAACACCATATATTTT
TRBJ1-6 TRBV4-3 . TRBD1 CASSQEAWRQGDSPLHF TGCGCCAGCAGCCAAGAAGCTTGGAGACAGGGAGACTCACCCCTCCACTTT
TRBJ1-1 TRBV19 . . CASSQITEAFF TGTGCCAGTAGTCAGATAACTGAAGCTTTCTTT
TRBJ2-4 TRBV7-8 . TRBD2 CASSGGGSDIQYF TGTGCCAGCAGCGGGGGAGGGTCAGACATTCAGTACTTC
TRBJ1-1 TRBV6-5 . . CASSQQGRTEAFF TGTGCCAGCAGCCAGCAGGGAAGGACTGAAGCTTTCTTT